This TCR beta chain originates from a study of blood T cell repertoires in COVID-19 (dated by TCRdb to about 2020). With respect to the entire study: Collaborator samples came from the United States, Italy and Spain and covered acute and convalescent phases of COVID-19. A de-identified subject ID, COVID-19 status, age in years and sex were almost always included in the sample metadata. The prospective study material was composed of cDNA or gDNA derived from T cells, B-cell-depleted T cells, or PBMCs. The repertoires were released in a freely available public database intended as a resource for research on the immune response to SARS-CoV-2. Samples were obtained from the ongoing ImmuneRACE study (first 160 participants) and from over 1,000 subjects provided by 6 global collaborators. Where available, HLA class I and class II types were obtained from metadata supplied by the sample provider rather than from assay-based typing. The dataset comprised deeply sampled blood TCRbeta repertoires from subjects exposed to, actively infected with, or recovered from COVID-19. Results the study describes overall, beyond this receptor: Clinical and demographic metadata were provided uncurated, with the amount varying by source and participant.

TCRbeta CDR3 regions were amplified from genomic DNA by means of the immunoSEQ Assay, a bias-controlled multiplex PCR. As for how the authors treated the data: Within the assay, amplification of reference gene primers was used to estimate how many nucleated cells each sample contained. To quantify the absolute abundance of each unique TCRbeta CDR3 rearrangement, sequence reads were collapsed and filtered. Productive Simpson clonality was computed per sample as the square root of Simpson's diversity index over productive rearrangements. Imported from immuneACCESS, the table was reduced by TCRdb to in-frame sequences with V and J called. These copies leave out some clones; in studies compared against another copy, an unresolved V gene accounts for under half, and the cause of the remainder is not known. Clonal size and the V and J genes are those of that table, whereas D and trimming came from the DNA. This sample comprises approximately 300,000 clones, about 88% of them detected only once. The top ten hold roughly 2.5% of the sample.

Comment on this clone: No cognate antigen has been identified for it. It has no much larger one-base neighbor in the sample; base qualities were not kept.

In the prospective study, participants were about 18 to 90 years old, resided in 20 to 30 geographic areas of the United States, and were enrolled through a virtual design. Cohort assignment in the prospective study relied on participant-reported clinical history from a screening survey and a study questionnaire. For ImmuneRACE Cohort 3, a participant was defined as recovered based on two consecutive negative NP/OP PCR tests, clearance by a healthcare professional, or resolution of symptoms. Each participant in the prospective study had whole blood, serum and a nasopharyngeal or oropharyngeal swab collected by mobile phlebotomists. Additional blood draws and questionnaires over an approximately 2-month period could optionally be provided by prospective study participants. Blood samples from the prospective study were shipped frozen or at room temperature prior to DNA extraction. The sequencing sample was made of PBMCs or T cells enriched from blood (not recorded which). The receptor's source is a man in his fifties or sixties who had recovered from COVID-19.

The nucleotide sequence is given as TGCGCCAGCAGTGAGTCGAGGGGGTTGGAAAACACCATATATTTT. Its translation reads: CASSESRGLENTIYF. The V gene is TRBV10-2 and the J gene is TRBJ1-3; TRBD1 is perhaps the D gene, given 6 matching bases. The germline V gene supplies CDR1 WSHSY and CDR2 SAAADI. V lost 0 bases and J lost 6 bases; the stretch between them is 12 bases long. The CDR3 goes from the cysteine to the phenylalanine over 15 residues. Left in the record is the CDR3 DNA by itself, 45 bases read in frame from the first base.